The clone carrying this TCR beta chain came up many times. The target antigen is unknown. This sample was taken from a study of blood T cells in healthy people across ages. Study-level information: There was about one barcoded beta molecule captured by template switching per two T cells.

Study results and limitations: No conclusive comparison of naive versus antigen-experienced cells was possible with unsorted PBMCs. Naive T cell percentage by flow cytometry tracked strongly with beta diversity.

A second PCR of roughly 7 to 11 cycles used a sample-barcoded 5' primer and a J-beta primer mix. Every single cDNA molecule received a tag from a template-switch adaptor with 12 random nucleotides. TCRdb fed the 5' RACE reads into MiXCR, producing one record per CDR3 protein. Among over 500,000 distinct CDR3 sequences listed, approximately 52% were seen once. CDR3 length: 15 residues. Trimming took off 0 bases at V and 6 bases at J, with 14 bases between the two ends. Germline V CDR1 and CDR2: LGHDT, YNNKEL (reference sequence). The sequence was collected from a woman of 80 years or more in good health. The rearrangement links TRBV3-1 to TRBJ2-5, with D perhaps TRBD1 or TRBD2 (5 bases each). The sequencing input was blood. CDR3 nucleotide sequence: TGTGCCAGCAGCCAAGATGGGGGTCTGGACAAGACCCAGTACTTC. It is translated as CASSQDGGLDKTQYF.